This TCR beta chain came from a study of cytomegalovirus exposure and HLA in healthy donors. Whole-study results and caveats: A later analysis reportedly found that, within productive TCRs, an Asian-associated ancestry cluster had fewer N-insertions than the mean observed across the approximately 700 donors. Across donors, most TCRs were seen rarely, yet some public ones were widespread. For most subjects, TCR beta sequences were reported to predict HLA-A and HLA-B alleles with accuracy. Later on, an analysis showed TCR association rates differing by HLA locus, with DRB1 the most and HLA-C the fewest.

The primer mix had 60 Vbeta and 13 Jbeta primers. Method: immunoSEQ multiplex PCR; TCRdb's copy keeps in-frame clones and lacks some. The sample holds roughly 110,000 clones; 70% to 85% are singletons and the top ten take under 5%. J was trimmed by 6 bases and V by 6 bases; bases with no gene match: 6. The CDR3 has 15 amino acids. The germline gives CDR1 MDHEN, CDR2 SYDVKM. Worth noting for this clone: Its antigen is not identified.

J is TRBJ2-5 and V is TRBV28, with TRBD2 matching 14 bases. The material sequenced was PBMCs. The clonotype originates from a male donor in good health and CMV-seronegative. The DNA for the CDR3 is TGTGCCAGCAGGTCGGGACTAGCGGGAGTAAAGACCCAGTACTTC. Protein sequence: CASRSGLAGVKTQYF.